This TCR beta chain was sequenced for a study of T cell repertoires in cytomegalovirus infection. Findings and limits, study-wide: Dominating the ex vivo response were HLA-C-restricted CMV-specific TCR beta clonotypes.

Using its own MiXCR run on the reads, TCRdb lists one record per CDR3 protein. The sample consists of 150,000 or so distinct CDR3 sequences, about 20% of them appearing once. This clonotype turned up a few times. Antigen: not known. The germline V gene encodes CDR1 MNHEY and CDR2 SMNVEV (reference sequence). V was pared by 0 bases and J by 0 bases, with 14 bases between. The length of the CDR3 is 18 residues. Sequencing was carried out using PBMCs. This receptor was identified in a human donor in good health (CMV status not recorded). Some clones in this sample may be carry-over from other donors' samples. The chain employs TRBV27 and TRBJ2-2; TRBD2 is a possible D gene (6 bases). The CDR3 sequence is CASSLSRGGLPNTGELFF. The DNA for the CDR3 is TGTGCCAGCAGTTTATCGCGAGGAGGGCTACCGAACACCGGGGAGCTGTTTTTT.